The clone carrying this TCR beta chain has just a few counts. Its antigen is undetermined. At one end, the junction sequence differs from germline, possibly due to a read error. The sample comes from a study of regulatory T cells in long-lasting Graves disease. The CDR3 consists of 14 residues. Germline V CDR1 and CDR2: KGHSH, LQKENI. Overall study findings and caveats: Study was limited to peripheral blood, excluding thyroid tissue.

The time point was: newly diagnosed GD, antithyroid drugs for less than 3 months. PBMC-extracted RNA yielded the TCR library. Approximately 9-milliliter peripheral blood samples went into EDTA tubes. The authors built TCR beta libraries using iRepertoire HTBI primers and Arm-PCR of CDR3 regions. One entry per CDR3 protein, called by TCRdb with MiXCR from the multiplex PCR reads. This table has roughly 500,000 distinct CDR3 sequences, around an eighth appearing once. This sample was also put to use in a study of T cells in Graves' hyperthyroidism and ophthalmopathy. That work adds: Participants, patients aged 18 to 65, had newly diagnosed hyperthyroidism with a duration under 2 months. The diagnoses drew upon clinical symptoms, serum thyroxine and TRAb, thyroid ultrasound and orbital computed tomography.

This clonotype was sampled from a man aged 30-40 years with Graves disease. The genes are TRBV18 and TRBJ2-1; D not resolved. Sequenced here: peripheral blood mononuclear cells (PBMCs), sampled at new diagnosis, from a patient treated with antithyroid drugs. The CDR3: CASSPPRRPNEQFF. The CDR3 nucleotides read TGTGCCAGCTCGCCACCACGCCGCCCGAATGAGCAGTTCTTC.